The rows below give T cell receptor beta chains drawn from one sample of a study of blood T cell repertoires in COVID-19. Assay used: immunoSEQ multiplex PCR; TCRdb lists only in-frame clones, some missing. The data show 250,000 to 350,000 clones, about 88% seen once. Sample: PBMCs or T cells enriched from blood (not recorded which). The receptor source for this set is a woman aged 45-59 years who had recovered from COVID-19. CDR3s include the opening cysteine and the closing phenylalanine or tryptophan.

v_call	j_call	cdr3_aa
TRBV29-1	TRBJ2-1	CSVDSGLGQPFF
TRBV6-1	TRBJ2-7	CASSEGTGGIYEQYF
TRBV25-1	TRBJ1-2	CASSEFVSGGYTF
TRBV19	TRBJ2-4	CASRGTSGRASAMGIQYF
TRBV27	TRBJ1-1	CASSFGGAWTEAFF
TRBV28	TRBJ2-1	CASAKWTGEQFF
TRBV9	TRBJ2-1	CASSVSIQSSYNEQFF
TRBV5-1	TRBJ1-6	CASSPGGQEASPLHF
TRBV7-8	TRBJ2-2	CASSSIVLNTGELFF
TRBV7-2	TRBJ1-1	CASSASGVNTEAFF
TRBV3-1/TRBV3-2	TRBJ1-2	CASSLLRQAYGYTF
TRBV5-4	TRBJ2-1	CASSLLGGGYNEQFF
TRBV2	TRBJ2-3	CASSPNLLAGDTQYF
TRBV7-9	TRBJ1-4	CASSLGTGNEKLFF
TRBV9	TRBJ1-3	CASSVMSTSGNTIYF
TRBV28	TRBJ1-1	CAHRSKATEAFF
TRBV21-1	TRBJ1-2	CASSKPAGGDDGYTF
TRBV7-2	TRBJ1-3	CASSHFRDRGTVTGNTIYF
TRBV7-8	TRBJ2-5	CASSLADLAGTETQYF
TRBV18	TRBJ1-1	CASSYRQGMNTEAFF
TRBV5-1	TRBJ1-3	CASSGTAGTGVGNTIYF
TRBV28	TRBJ1-1	CASRLDRGRFTEAFF
TRBV6-2/TRBV6-3	TRBJ2-1	CASSSPRTSGKYNEQFF
TRBV12-3/TRBV12-4	TRBJ2-5	CASSFRGGETQYF
TRBV18	TRBJ1-3	CASSYSSGNTIYF
TRBV18	TRBJ2-7	CASSPGTRGYEQYF
TRBV2	TRBJ1-2	CASMPSNPVYGYTF
TRBV9	TRBJ2-3	CASSAAGGRFTDTQYF
TRBV18	TRBJ2-5	CASSSTLTLGDQETQYF
TRBV12-3/TRBV12-4	TRBJ2-7	CASRQGSYEQYF
TRBV27	TRBJ1-2	CASSSRAPRGYGYTF
TRBV5-1	TRBJ2-7	CASSSSGRATYEQYF